This T cell receptor (beta chain) came from a study of prognosis after radiotherapy for stage I lung cancer. Study-level information: Adenocarcinomas accounted for the tumors of some 12 patients, and squamous cell carcinomas for those of 7 or 8.

Patients were all node-negative on CT and PET/CT, lacking prior chemotherapy, radiotherapy or other malignancies. By two-round multiplex PCR, the TCR beta CDR3 was amplified from genomic DNA. During first-round PCR, primers specific to each TRBV and TRBJ gene were used. One entry per CDR3 protein, called by TCRdb with MiXCR from the multiplex PCR reads. The sample lists some 13,000 distinct CDR3 sequences; around 48% were seen once. Germline V CDR1 and CDR2: MGHRA, YSYEKL. This CDR3 is 14 amino acids long. The ends were cut back, 4 bases at V and 5 bases at J, with 11 bases in the middle. Overall study results and limits: With medians of approximately 9,100 versus 7,200, unique TCR clone counts fell after stereotactic body radiation therapy. Gene usage, both TRBV and TRBJ, reportedly differed between patients with metastases and patients without them.

The table lists this clonotype with many counts. Its cognate antigen is unknown. The chain uses TRBV4-1 and TRBJ2-2; possibly TRBD2 for D (5 bases). The TCR was taken from a donor of 50 years or more with non-small cell lung cancer. The sequences come from PBMCs, collected before or after stereotactic body radiation therapy (not recorded which). CDR3 region: CASSRTSNTGELFF. The CDR3 nucleotides read TGCGCCAGCAGCCGGACTTCAAATACCGGGGAGCTGTTTTTT.